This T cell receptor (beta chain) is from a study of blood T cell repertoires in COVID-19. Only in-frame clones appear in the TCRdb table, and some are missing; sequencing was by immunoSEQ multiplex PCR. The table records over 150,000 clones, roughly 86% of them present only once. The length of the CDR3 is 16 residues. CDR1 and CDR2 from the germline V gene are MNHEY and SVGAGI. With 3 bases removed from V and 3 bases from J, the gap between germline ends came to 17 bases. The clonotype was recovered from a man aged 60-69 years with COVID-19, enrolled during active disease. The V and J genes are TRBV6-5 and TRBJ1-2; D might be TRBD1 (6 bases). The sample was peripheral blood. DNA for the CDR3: TGTGCCAGCAGTTATTTCCCCGGACAGAATGACTATGGCTACACCTTC. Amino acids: CASSYFPGQNDYGYTF.